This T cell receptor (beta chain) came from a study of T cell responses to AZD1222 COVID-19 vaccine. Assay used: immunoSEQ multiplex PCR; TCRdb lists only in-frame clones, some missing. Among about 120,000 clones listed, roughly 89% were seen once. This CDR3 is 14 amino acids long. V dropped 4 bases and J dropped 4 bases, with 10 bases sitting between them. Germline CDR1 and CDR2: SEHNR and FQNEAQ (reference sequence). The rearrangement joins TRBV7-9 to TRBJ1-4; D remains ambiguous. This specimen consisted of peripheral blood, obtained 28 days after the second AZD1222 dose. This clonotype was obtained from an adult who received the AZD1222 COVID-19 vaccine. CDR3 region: CASSSQGRNEKLFF. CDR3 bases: TGTGCCAGCAGCTCACAAGGGCGTAATGAAAAACTGTTTTTT.